This T cell receptor beta chain was recovered during a study of T cell responses to AZD1222 COVID-19 vaccine. Study-level findings and limits: Close to half of spike-specific TCRs reportedly recognize unmutated variant regions. Donors skewed white British and female; clonal diversity was possibly underestimated. Repertoires were collected only later (after the peak T cell response had occurred).

Some clones are missing from TCRdb's copy, which holds only in-frame ones; the method was immunoSEQ multiplex PCR. The table has 100,000 to 150,000 clones, 89% seen once. A remark on this clone: Its target is unknown.

Specimen: peripheral blood, collected on day 0 of AZD1222 vaccination. The clonotype originates from an adult in good health.

CDR3 sequence (DNA): TGTGCCACCAGTGATGGCGGTTTAGCGGGAGTTGATGAGCAGTTCTTC. It codes for CATSDGGLAGVDEQFF. The J gene is TRBJ2-1, the V gene TRBV24-1; TRBD2 agrees at 9 bases. CDR1 and CDR2 from the germline V gene are KGHDR and SFDVKD. Trimming at V came to 3 bases and at J to 8 bases, leaving 10 bases not matched to a gene. This CDR3 region has 16 residues.